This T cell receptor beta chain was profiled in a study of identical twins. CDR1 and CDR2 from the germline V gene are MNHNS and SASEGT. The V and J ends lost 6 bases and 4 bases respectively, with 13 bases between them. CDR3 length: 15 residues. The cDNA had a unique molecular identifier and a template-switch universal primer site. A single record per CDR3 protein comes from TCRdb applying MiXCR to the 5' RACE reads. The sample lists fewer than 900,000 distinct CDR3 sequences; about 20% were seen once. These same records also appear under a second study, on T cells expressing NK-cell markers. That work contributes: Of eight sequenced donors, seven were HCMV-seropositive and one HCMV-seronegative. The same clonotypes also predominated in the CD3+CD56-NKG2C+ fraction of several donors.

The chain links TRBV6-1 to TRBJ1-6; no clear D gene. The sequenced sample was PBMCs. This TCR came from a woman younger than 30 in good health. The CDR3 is CASRGATPYNSPLHF. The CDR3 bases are TGTGCCAGCAGGGGAGCTACCCCTTATAATTCACCCCTCCACTTT.